This entry describes one T cell receptor (beta chain). Its antigen remains unidentified. This specimen comes from a study of response to subunit inactivated influenza vaccine. TCRdb itself ran the RT-PCR reads through MiXCR, one entry per CDR3 protein. This sample has fewer than 550,000 distinct CDR3 sequences, with about 25% found just once. Germline V lookup: CDR1 MRHNA, CDR2 SNTAGT. J was trimmed by 2 bases and V by 7 bases; bases with no gene match: 28. The CDR3 is made up of 23 amino acids. Notes on the study in general: Authors suggested seasonal influenza vaccinations each recruit few new T cells.

Material: CD4+ T cells sorted from PBMCs, obtained around 5 days after vaccination. The source is a man aged 45 to 65 who received an inactivated influenza vaccine. The chain links TRBV6-4 to TRBJ2-1; TRBD2 aligns across 11 bases. In nucleotides, the CDR3 is TGTGCCAGCACCCAAAGAGGCAGGGGGCTTATAGCGGGAGGGCCGTTCCCCTACAATGAGCAGTTCTTC. Translating it yields CASTQRGRGLIAGGPFPYNEQFF.